What follows is one T cell receptor beta chain and its context. It has no known antigen specificity. Base qualities are not provided; no much larger clone lies one nucleotide away. This record comes from a study of PD-L1 blockade in urothelial cancer (dated by TCRdb to 2015 to 2018). Describing the broader study: All patients started therapy in about 2014 and received atezolizumab 1,200 mg intravenously every 3 weeks. About nine tenths of the roughly 29 patients were males with bladder-origin urothelial cancer, and 18 of 29 reported a prior smoking history. Patients had an ECOG performance status of 0 or 1 and had received between 0 and 3 prior chemotherapy regimens. Blood samples were analyzed at 3 weeks after treatment start (second dose) and at 6 weeks after treatment start. Blood samples gave a median of about 140,000 T cells and approximately 85,000 unique TCRs, with a median clonality of roughly 0.081. The study was an exploratory multi-omic analysis of somatic, immune and clinical correlates of response to PD-L1 blockade with atezolizumab in urothelial cancer. Pretreatment tumor samples and matched peripheral blood, collected serially before and after atezolizumab treatment, underwent TCR sequencing. Durable clinical benefit was defined as a progression-free survival longer than 6 months, and TCR features were additionally tested against progression-free survival and overall survival. In the same patients, pretreatment tumors underwent whole exome sequencing and RNA sequencing in addition to TCR sequencing. Durable clinical benefit was achieved by nine patients but not by the remaining 20. Under 30 patients had pretreatment blood TCR-seq, about 25 had at least one posttreatment blood collection, and about 25 had tumor TCR-seq. The paper's findings and limits, for the study overall: Greater expansion of tumor-associated TCR clones in peripheral blood 3 weeks after the start of treatment was observed in patients with durable benefit (n of about 20, p = 0.022). Improved progression-free and overall survival was associated with having pretreatment peripheral blood TCR clonality below the median. Small sample size (n ≈ 30) and many exploratory analyses mean the results are intended to be hypothesis-generating.

The cohort included about 29 patients with locally advanced or metastatic urothelial carcinoma who were treated at Memorial Sloan Kettering on a trial protocol. Peripheral blood mononuclear cells were collected pretreatment and during treatment, with between 1 and 8 total time points obtained per patient. The Qiagen DNeasy Blood extraction kit was used to purify genomic DNA from total PBMCs and from tumor samples. PBMCs were collected pretreatment and during treatment, and were isolated and stored as previously described. V loses 0 bases at its end and J loses 3 bases; junction bases beyond the gene matches: 6. The germline V gene sets CDR1 to KGHSH and CDR2 to LQKENI. The CDR3, from cysteine to phenylalanine, totals 17 residues. Solely the CDR3 DNA is kept, with 51 bases framed from the first base. Synthetic TCR analog templates were spiked into each PCR so that absolute template abundance could be estimated from read counts. TCRbeta CDR3 regions were amplified from genomic DNA with bias-controlled V and J gene primers using the immunoSEQ assay. Rearranged TCRbeta segments were sequenced at approximately 20X coverage. In the authors' own workflow: Sequencing errors were corrected by clustering and CDR3s were annotated against IMGT to assign V, D and J genes. Out-of-frame and stop-codon sequences were excluded, and only productive TCRbeta rearrangements were used in downstream analyses. To compute clonality, Shannon entropy was normalized by the log of the number of unique productive sequences and then subtracted from one. Fisher's exact test with Benjamini-Hochberg correction, at a threshold of adjusted p below 0.01, was used to find clones that differed between time points or between blood and tumor. TCRdb provides this immuneACCESS table in a form limited to in-frame rearrangements. Some clones are lacking; in checked studies, under half of them reflect an unresolved V gene, and why the rest are absent is not known. V, J and clone size are taken as reported in that table, and D and trimming were inferred from the DNA itself. This sample gives about 38,000 clones in total; around 82% of them show up just once. The leading ten clones occupy roughly a sixth of the sample.

This sample comprised PBMCs, obtained around atezolizumab (anti-PD-L1) treatment. The TCR sequence derives from a man aged 55-75 years with urothelial cancer. This receptor chain uses TRBV18 and TRBJ1-2; 11 nucleotides in the junction match TRBD1. The CDR3 region: CASSPPPGTGGDYGYTF. The DNA is TGTGCCAGCTCACCACCGCCAGGGACAGGGGGGGACTATGGCTACACCTTC. Supplemented by the reference TRBV18 and TRBJ1-2 proteins around the CDR3, the complete variable domain is NAGVMQNPRHLVRRRGQEARLRCSPMKGHSHVYWYRQLPEEGLKFMVYLQKENIIDESGMPKERFSAEFPKEGPSILRIQQVVRGDSAAYFCASSPPPGTGGDYGYTFGSGTRLTVV.